Here is one T cell receptor (beta chain) with its context. Antigen specificity is unknown. The record originates from a study of T cell responses to AZD1222 COVID-19 vaccine. At the level of the study: Second-dose groups at about 4 or about 12 weeks were pooled.

Between the trimmed V and J ends, which lost 5 bases and 0 bases, there was a span of 17 bases. CDR3 length: 17 residues. Germline assignment: CDR1 SGHAT and CDR2 FQNNGV. Study observations and caveats: Sampled repertoires all dated from after the peak T cell response.

Measured with immunoSEQ multiplex PCR; TCRdb has only the in-frame clones, and not every one. Of some 180,000 clones listed, more than 90% are singletons. The sample consisted of peripheral blood, taken on day 0 of AZD1222 vaccination. V and J are TRBV11-2 and TRBJ1-3; perhaps TRBD1 as D (5 bases). The origin of this receptor is an adult in good health. CDR3 sequence reads: CASSPPGRRSSGNTIYF. CDR3 DNA: TGTGCCAGCAGCCCTCCGGGACGAAGAAGCTCTGGAAACACCATATATTTT.